This TCR beta chain was profiled in a study of T cell responses to AZD1222 COVID-19 vaccine. Study results and limitations: Baseline seropositivity characterized only six AZD1222 recipients.

TCRdb keeps only in-frame clones here, not all; method: immunoSEQ multiplex PCR. The profile shows roughly 100,000 clones, 90% to 95% of them singletons. Germline V gene data show CDR1 as SGHDT and CDR2 as YYEEEE. This CDR3 contains 15 residues. Trimming pared 4 bases from V and 0 bases from J, leaving 11 bases between. As for this clone: Its matching antigen is unknown.

The V and J genes are TRBV5-6 and TRBJ2-4; D gene ambiguous. This specimen was peripheral blood, taken on day 0 of AZD1222 vaccination. The TCR comes from an adult in good health. The DNA of the CDR3 is TGTGCCAGCAGCGTAGTTCATATAGCCAAAAACATTCAGTACTTC. Translated: CASSVVHIAKNIQYF.